Following are 5 T cell receptor beta chains from one sample sequenced in a study of monozygotic twins with inflammatory bowel disease (dated by TCRdb to the late 2010s). The library relied on 5' RACE. This sample was sequenced with an Illumina HiSeq 2500. TCRdb reanalyzed the reads, keeping one entry per CDR3 protein sequence and omitting DNA. The sample table includes about 380,000 distinct CDR3 sequences. The ten biggest clones cover roughly 2.6% of the sample. Source material: blood. The receptors were gathered from a human donor with ulcerative colitis or Crohn's disease, or a healthy co-twin of an affected twin (not recorded which).

The chain couples TRBV6-5 to TRBJ2-1; TCRdb's D call of TRBD1 is untestable without DNA. This CDR3 is built from 14 residues. From germline, CDR1 is MNHEY and CDR2 SVGAGI. CDR3 in amino acids: CASSYTRDRVEQFF.

The chain uses TRBV11-2 and TRBJ1-2; the TCRdb D gene call, TRBD1, has no DNA to confirm it. The V gene's germline CDR1 is SGHAT and CDR2 FQNNGV. This CDR3 contains 13 residues. The CDR3: CASSLGTGSGYTF.

The V gene is TRBV12-3 or TRBV12-4, the J gene TRBJ2-2; TCRdb designates TRBD1, a call that cannot be tested without DNA. CDR3 length: 14 residues. This CDR3 reads CASTKGVHTGELFF.

V and J are TRBV7-8 and TRBJ1-6; with no DNA, the TCRdb D assignment of TRBD1 cannot be verified. The CDR3 covers 14 residues. Germline loops: CDR1 SGHVS, CDR2 FQNEAQ. The CDR3: CASSLAGGVSPLHF. Supplemented by reference TRBV7-8 and TRBJ1-6, the full variable domain reads GAGVSQSPRYKVAKRGQDVALRCDPISGHVSLFWYQQALGQGPEFLTYFQNEAQLDKSGLPSDRFFAERPEGSVSTLKIQRTQQEDSAVYLCASSLAGGVSPLHFGNGTRLTVT.

This chain links TRBV9 with TRBJ2-3. CDR1 is SGDLS and CDR2 is YYNGEE in the germline V gene. The CDR3 is made up of 18 amino acids. CDR3 amino acids: CASSVGVGKPSPTDTQYF.